What follows are 32 T cell receptor beta chains derived from one specimen sequenced in a study of tumor and adjacent non-tumor tissue in lung cancer. RNA was extracted from bulk tissue without any cell sorting. TCRbeta libraries were built with three rounds of nested PCR, modified from ARM-PCR. MiXCR was run by TCRdb on the multiplex PCR reads, yielding one entry per CDR3 protein. Of fewer than 120,000 distinct CDR3 sequences in the sample, over 75% were seen once. Specimen: lung tumor tissue. The receptors shown here come from a man between 65 and 80 years old with non-small cell lung cancer.

In nucleotides, the CDR3 is TGCGCCAGCAGCCTTTCAGGGGGCGTCGATCAGCCCCAGCATTTT. Translation gives CASSLSGGVDQPQHF. The chain recombines TRBV5-1 with TRBJ1-5; 8 bases are shared with TRBD1. Germline assignment: CDR1 SGHRS and CDR2 YFSETQ. Unmatched junction bases numbered 8, after V lost 4 bases and J lost 5 bases. The CDR3 length is 15 residues.

Comments on this clonotype: The conserved final phenylalanine or tryptophan is absent from the CDR3, which likely points to a read error. The chain is built from TRBV24-1 and TRBJ2-2; the D gene is possibly TRBD2 (6 bases). The CDR3 totals 15 residues. CDR1 is KGHDR, CDR2 SFDVKD, per germline. The DNA of the CDR3 is TGTGCCACAAGTGACCGGGGAGGAGACACCGGGGAGCTGTTTTCT. This codes for CATSDRGGDTGELFS.

The chain employs TRBV10-3 and TRBJ2-3; the D is unclear. Germline V CDR1 and CDR2: ENHRY, SYGVKD. The CDR3 runs 13 residues. V dropped 5 bases and J dropped 12 bases, with 18 bases sitting between them. The CDR3 DNA follows: TGTGCCATCAGTTATCCGGGCACAGATATACAGTATTTT. Protein sequence: CAISYPGTDIQYF.

The chain has TRBV12-3 or TRBV12-4 and TRBJ2-1; D may match TRBD1 or TRBD2 (5 bases each). The V and J ends lost 5 bases and 10 bases respectively, with 21 bases between them. The CDR3 is 15 amino acids. The CDR3 coding sequence is TGTGCCAGCAGTCCATCCGGGACCACTCAACGGGAGCAGTTCTTC. Residues: CASSPSGTTQREQFF.

In the case of this clonotype: This CDR3 is missing its conserved last phenylalanine or tryptophan, likely due to a read error. Because the CDR3's place on the DNA is in doubt, the DNA is left out and the CDR3 is given as listed by TCRdb. The chain couples TRBV12-3 or TRBV12-4 to TRBJ1-6; TRBD1 was called by the table and not checked on the DNA. The CDR3 is made up of 16 amino acids, end residues included. CDR3 region: CASTSRTGGYNSPLHS.

V usage is TRBV18 and J usage is TRBJ2-4; D may be TRBD1 or TRBD2 (5 bases each). This CDR3 has 13 amino acids. Germline-derived CDR1 and CDR2 are KGHSH and LQKENI. Trimming stripped 7 bases from V and 4 bases from J, with 11 bases between. CDR3 region: CASFEGWKNIQYF. CDR3 DNA sequence: TGTGCCAGCTTCGAGGGGTGGAAAAACATTCAGTACTTC.

A single count supports this clonotype. Sequence at one end of the junction differs from germline and may be a read error. The chain employs TRBV6-1 and TRBJ2-2; 7 bases agree with TRBD1. CDR1 and CDR2 (germline): MNHNS, SASEGT. The CDR3 has 15 residues. CDR3 nucleotide sequence: TGTGTCAGCGTTACCAGGGGGATCTTGTCTGGGGAGCTCTTTTTT. This gives the protein CVSVTRGILSGELFF.

A single count supports this clonotype. This chain connects TRBV29-1 to TRBJ2-5; D perhaps matches TRBD2 (6 bases). CDR1 and CDR2 from the germline V gene are SQVTM and ANQGSEA. This CDR3 has 13 residues. With 4 bases removed from V and 0 bases from J, the gap between germline ends came to 9 bases. The CDR3 region has the DNA TGCAGCGTTGGTCGGGGGTACCAAGAGACCCAGTACTTC. Its translation: CSVGRGYQETQYF. The variable domain in full, completed from reference TRBV29-1 and TRBJ2-5, reads SAVISQKPSRDICQRGTSLTIQCQVDSQVTMMFWYRQQPGQSLTLIATANQGSEATYESGFVIDKFPISRPNLTFSTLTVSNMSPEDSSIYLCSVGRGYQETQYFGPGTRLLVL.

Turning to this clonotype: As the CDR3 is not closed by the conserved phenylalanine or tryptophan, this likely results from a read error. This chain uses TRBV4-1 with TRBJ2-7; 11 bases are a match to TRBD2. In germline, CDR1 is MGHRA, CDR2 YSYEKL. The CDR3 loop spans 16 amino acids. The DNA of the CDR3 is TGCCTCAGCAGCCGGACACTAGCGGGAGAGGGGGACGAGCAGTACTTA. Its translation: CLSSRTLAGEGDEQYL.

Concerning this clonotype itself: Its ends do not fully match the called genes, so a read error is possible. The chain couples TRBV4-1 to TRBJ2-5; either TRBD1 or TRBD2 may supply D (5 bases each). Germline CDR1 MGHRA, CDR2 YSYEKL. The CDR3 is 16 amino acids. The CDR3 loop reads CASRQDRDGYQEIQYF. The CDR3 DNA sequence: TGCGCCAGCAGACAGGACCGGGACGGATACCAAGAGATCCAGTACTTC.

A remark on this clonotype: The germline gene is not matched at one end of the junction; a read error may be the cause. V and J are TRBV6-5 and TRBJ2-5; D possibly corresponds to TRBD2 (7 bases). CDR3 size: 13 residues. CDR1 and CDR2 from the germline V gene are MNHEY and SVGAGI. The CDR3 is CGSWGGIQETQYF. The DNA for the CDR3 is TGTGGCAGCTGGGGGGGCATCCAAGAGACCCAGTACTTC.

This clonotype was counted at least ten times. The chain combines TRBV20-1 with TRBJ2-7; D gene ambiguous. The ends were cut back, 7 bases at V and 2 bases at J, with 18 bases in the middle. CDR1 is DFQATT, CDR2 SNEGSKA, per germline (reference sequence). The CDR3 loop spans 14 amino acids. The CDR3 here is CSVRQGSSTYEQYF. CDR3 in DNA: TGCAGTGTCAGACAAGGGTCGTCGACCTACGAGCAGTACTTC.

To note about this clonotype: The missing conserved phenylalanine or tryptophan at the end of this CDR3 makes a read error likely. This chain joins TRBV29-1 and TRBJ1-2; 9 bases are a match to TRBD1. The J segment lost 2 bases and the V segment lost 6 bases, leaving 4 bases of the junction unmatched. From germline, CDR1 is SQVTM and CDR2 ANQGSEA. This CDR3 region has 13 residues. The CDR3 loop is CSVPGTGNYGYTV. In DNA, the CDR3 is TGCAGCGTACCGGGGACAGGGAACTATGGCTACACCGTC.

The chain has TRBV10-2 and TRBJ2-1; D remains ambiguous. V was clipped by 6 bases and J by 8 bases, with 20 bases between them. This CDR3 contains 15 residues. Looked up from germline, CDR1 is WSHSY and CDR2 is SAAADI. CDR3 loop: CASRPPEPSSHEQFF. The DNA of the CDR3 is TGCGCCAGCAGGCCCCCGGAACCCTCATCTCATGAGCAGTTCTTC.

Turning to this clonotype: One junction end disagrees with the germline gene, perhaps due to a read error. This chain links TRBV6-1 with TRBJ2-7; TRBD1 matches 8 bases. The CDR3 covers 13 residues. The germline CDR1 and CDR2 sequences are MNHNS and SASEGT. The CDR3 DNA is TGTGCCACCATAGGGACAGGTCTGTACGAACAGTACTTC. It yields the protein CATIGTGLYEQYF.

The V gene is TRBV10-3, the J gene TRBJ2-3; 8 nucleotides line up with TRBD2. This CDR3 contains 16 residues. Germline trimming cut 3 bases from V and 6 bases from J; bases unmatched to any gene: 11. CDR1 is ENHRY and CDR2 is SYGVKD in the germline V gene. CDR3 nucleotides: TGTGCCATCAGTGATATTAACGGGAGGGACACTGATACGCAGTATTTT. Its translation: CAISDINGRDTDTQYF.

Comment on this clonotype: Because it lacks the conserved phenylalanine or tryptophan at the end, this CDR3 is likely a read error. The CDR3 coding sequence is TGTGTCAACAGCCTGGACAGTCAGTCCGGGGAGCTGTTTCTT. Encoded protein: CVNSLDSQSGELFL. V gene TRBV11-2 combines with J gene TRBJ2-2, with a tentative D call TRBD1 (6 bases). The CDR3 extends over 14 amino acids. Per germline, CDR1 SGHAT and CDR2 FQNNGV.

About this clonotype: This could be a read error, since a much larger clone is one nucleotide away. This sequence joins TRBV5-1 and TRBJ1-1; D is unclear. Germline V gene lookup returns CDR1 SGHRS and CDR2 YFSETQ. With 0 bases removed from V and 2 bases from J, the gap between germline ends came to 17 bases. This CDR3 comprises 17 residues. CDR3 in DNA: TGCGCCAGCAGCTTGGAACCGGAAGCAGTGTTTAACACTGAAGCTTTCTTT. This gives the protein CASSLEPEAVFNTEAFF.

Concerning this clonotype itself: It may be a read error: a sequence one base away is much more abundant. A read error is likely, as this CDR3 ends without the conserved phenylalanine or tryptophan. The V call is TRBV5-1, the J call TRBJ2-7; D ambiguous. This CDR3 has 11 amino acids. The germline V gene encodes CDR1 SGHRS and CDR2 YFSETQ. V gave up 2 bases and J gave up 6 bases, with 6 bases separating them. Here the CDR3 DNA reads TGCGCCAGCAGCTTCGGACGCGAGCAGTACATC. Protein sequence: CASSFGREQYI.

The V call is TRBV10-2, the J call TRBJ2-5; D might be TRBD1 or TRBD2, each matching 5 bases. Trimming shortened V by 10 bases and J by 14 bases, and 35 bases separated the two germline ends. The CDR3 is made up of 16 amino acids. CDR1 and CDR2 from the germline V gene are WSHSY and SAAADI. In DNA form, the CDR3 reads TGCGCCACCCACGGAGGTGCAACGAGGGGTGGGGAGACCAATTACTTC. Amino acid sequence: CATHGGATRGGETNYF.

This clonotype was seen a handful of times. The junction does not match germline at one end; this may be a read error. V usage is TRBV4-3 and J usage is TRBJ2-1; 8 positions match TRBD2. The CDR3 is 17 residues long. In germline, CDR1 is LGHNA, CDR2 YSLEER. The CDR3 DNA reads TGCGCCAGCAGCCAAGATCCAGCGGGAGCTGAATACAATGATCAGTTCTTT. Translated: CASSQDPAGAEYNDQFF.

This clonotype is labeled medium-sized. The chain recombines TRBV11-2 with TRBJ1-6; weak D call: TRBD1 (5 bases). CDR3 length equals 18 residues. Germline V gene sequence: CDR1 SGHAT, CDR2 FQNNGV. Trimming pared 5 bases from V and 1 base from J, leaving 18 bases between. DNA for the CDR3: TGTGCCAGCAGCGCCAGGGCCGGGGGTTCGTCCTATAATTCACCCCTCCACTTT. Protein: CASSARAGGSSYNSPLHF.

The chain has TRBV2 and TRBJ1-2, with D tentatively TRBD1 (5 bases). V was pared by 11 bases and J by 7 bases, with 20 bases between. The germline CDR1 and CDR2 sequences are SNHLY and FYNNEI. This CDR3 has 13 amino acids. The CDR3 DNA sequence: TGTGCCGGAGAGGGTTCAGGGACCTGTGGCTACACCTTC. Its protein product is CAGEGSGTCGYTF.

This clonotype was seen once. As the CDR3 is not closed by the conserved phenylalanine or tryptophan, this likely results from a read error. Because the CDR3's place on the DNA is in doubt, the DNA is left out and the CDR3 is given as listed by TCRdb. The V call is TRBV6-5, the J call TRBJ1-1; the table gives TRBD1 as D, unverified against the DNA. The germline CDR1 and CDR2 sequences are MNHEY and SVGAGI. The CDR3 spans 15 residues, counting both ends. CDR3 sequence: CASRTGTGLVTEASL.

Concerning this clonotype itself: Germline is not matched at one junction end, which may reflect a read error. This chain uses TRBV13 with TRBJ1-6, with D perhaps TRBD1 (5 bases). The CDR3 is 16 residues long. Germline assignment: CDR1 PRHDT and CDR2 FYEKMQ (reference sequence). The DNA of the CDR3 is TGCGCCAGCAGCTTGAGGGGCGTGTATTATAATTCACCCCTCCACTTT. Translated, it gives CASSLRGVYYNSPLHF.

This clonotype was recorded at least ten times. V and J are TRBV28 and TRBJ2-1; D is undetermined. The CDR3 loop spans 12 amino acids. Germline CDR1 is MDHEN and CDR2 is SYDVKM. Deletions cut 7 bases from V and 2 bases from J, with 6 bases between. CDR3 sequence: CASNWAYNEQFF. As DNA, the CDR3 is TGTGCCAGCAATTGGGCCTACAATGAGCAGTTCTTC.

This clonotype was detected only once. Here the CDR3 DNA reads TGTGACACCAGCTGGACAGAGTTGAACACTGAAGCTTTCTTT. Translated: CDTSWTELNTEAFF. This chain links TRBV6-5 with TRBJ1-1; D is possibly TRBD1 (6 bases). Germline CDR1 is MNHEY and CDR2 is SVGAGI. The CDR3 is 14 amino acids.

This clonotype was detected once. The V and J genes are TRBV29-1 and TRBJ1-1; D is ambiguous. Deletions cut 6 bases from V and 7 bases from J, with 15 bases between. The CDR3 covers 12 residues. The germline gives CDR1 SQVTM, CDR2 ANQGSEA. The CDR3 sequence: CSVMAERREAFF. The CDR3 DNA sequence: TGCAGCGTCATGGCGGAGAGGCGTGAAGCTTTCTTT.

Remarks on this clonotype: An end of the junction does not agree with germline; a read error may underlie this. V and J are TRBV6-2 or TRBV6-3 and TRBJ2-2, with D perhaps TRBD2 (5 bases). The CDR3 has 12 amino acids. Germline loops: CDR1 MNHEY, CDR2 SVGEGT. The CDR3 spells CATSEGASPLFF. DNA of the CDR3: TGTGCCACCAGTGAGGGTGCATCCCCGTTGTTTTTT.

Comment on this clonotype: Mismatch with germline at one junction end may stem from a read error. This chain uses TRBV4-2 with TRBJ2-7, with 11 bases that match TRBD1. The CDR3 contains 18 residues. Looked up from germline, CDR1 is LGHNA and CDR2 is YNFKEQ. CDR3 loop: CASSQESPRTGGLYDQYF. The CDR3 DNA is TGTGCCAGCTCCCAGGAATCTCCCCGGACAGGGGGCTTATACGATCAGTACTTC.

This clonotype was recorded once. The chain links TRBV11-1 to TRBJ2-1; D possibly corresponds to TRBD1 (5 bases). V was clipped by 2 bases and J by 5 bases, with 13 bases between them. This CDR3 contains 15 residues. The germline CDR1 and CDR2 sequences are SGHAT and FQDESV (reference sequence). This CDR3 reads CASSLRGIENNEQFF. CDR3 nucleotide sequence: TGTGCCAGCAGCTTAAGGGGTATTGAGAACAATGAGCAGTTCTTC.

As for this clonotype: The conserved phenylalanine or tryptophan is not found at the CDR3 terminus, so this likely reflects a read error. The chain combines TRBV5-1 with TRBJ2-7, with 9 bases aligning to TRBD1. Germline CDR1 SGHRS, CDR2 YFSETQ. The CDR3 spans 14 residues. CDR3 residues: CTSSLGTGTYEQYL. DNA for the CDR3: TGTACCAGCAGCTTGGGGACAGGGACCTACGAGCAGTACCTC.